This record looks at one T cell receptor (beta chain) sequence and its context. These data belong to a study of blood T cell repertoires in COVID-19. Sequenced by immunoSEQ multiplex PCR; TCRdb stores in-frame clones only, minus some. The repertoire includes about 99,000 clones, about four fifths of them detected once, and around a sixth sits in the top ten. The germline gives CDR1 MDHEN, CDR2 SYDVKM. J gave up 3 bases and V 6 bases, and 3 bases lay outside the gene matches. The CDR3 sequence is 14 residues long. Specimen: peripheral blood. The J gene is TRBJ2-5, the V gene TRBV28; 11 bases agree with TRBD2. This clonotype originated in a woman over 75 with active or convalescent COVID-19. CDR3 sequence reads: CASRTSGIEETQYF. The CDR3 coding sequence is TGTGCCAGCAGGACTAGCGGGATTGAAGAGACCCAGTACTTC. Filled out from reference TRBV28 and TRBJ2-5, the complete variable domain reads DVKVTQSSRYLVKRTGEKVFLECVQDMDHENMFWYRQDPGLGLRLIYFSYDVKMKEKGDIPEGYSVSREKKERFSLILESASTNQTSMYLCASRTSGIEETQYFGPGTRLLVL.